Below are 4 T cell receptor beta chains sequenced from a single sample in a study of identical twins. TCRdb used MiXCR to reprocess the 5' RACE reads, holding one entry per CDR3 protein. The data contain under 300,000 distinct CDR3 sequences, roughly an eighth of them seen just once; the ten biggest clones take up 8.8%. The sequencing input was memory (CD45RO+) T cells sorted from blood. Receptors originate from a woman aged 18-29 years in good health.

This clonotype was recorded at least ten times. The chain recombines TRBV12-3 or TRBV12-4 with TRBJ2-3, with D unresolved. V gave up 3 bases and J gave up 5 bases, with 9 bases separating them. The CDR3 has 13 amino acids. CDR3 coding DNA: TGTGCCAGCAGTTTGGCCCGCAAAGATACGCAGTATTTT. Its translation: CASSLARKDTQYF.

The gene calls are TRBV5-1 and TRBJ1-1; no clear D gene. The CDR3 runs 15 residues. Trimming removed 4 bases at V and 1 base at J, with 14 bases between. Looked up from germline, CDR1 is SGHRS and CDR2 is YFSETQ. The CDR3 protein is CASSPTALRNTEAFF. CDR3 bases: TGCGCCAGCAGCCCCACTGCTCTCCGGAACACTGAAGCTTTCTTT. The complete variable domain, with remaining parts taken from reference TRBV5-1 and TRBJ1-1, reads KAGVTQTPRYLIKTRGQQVTLSCSPISGHRSVSWYQQTPGQGLQFLFEYFSETQRNKGNFPGRFSGRQFSNSRSEMNVSTLELGDSALYLCASSPTALRNTEAFFGQGTRLTVV.

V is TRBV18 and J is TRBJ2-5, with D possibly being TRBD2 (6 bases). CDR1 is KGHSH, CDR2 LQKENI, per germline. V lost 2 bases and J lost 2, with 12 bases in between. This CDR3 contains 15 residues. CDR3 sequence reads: CASSPSLARQETQYF. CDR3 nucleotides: TGTGCCAGCTCACCAAGCCTAGCGCGGCAAGAGACCCAGTACTTC.

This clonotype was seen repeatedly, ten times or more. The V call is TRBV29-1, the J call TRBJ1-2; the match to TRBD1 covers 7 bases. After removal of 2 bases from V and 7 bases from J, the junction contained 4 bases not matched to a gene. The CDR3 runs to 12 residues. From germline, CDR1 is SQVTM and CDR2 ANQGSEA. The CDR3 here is CSVETGEGGYTF. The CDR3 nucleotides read TGCAGCGTTGAAACAGGGGAGGGTGGCTACACCTTC.